The following is a TCR beta chain sequence with its context. The CDR3 sequence is 16 residues long. V was trimmed by 2 bases and J by 1 base, leaving 15 bases between them. Per germline, CDR1 SQVTM and CDR2 ANQGSEA. Clones were read by immunoSEQ multiplex PCR, and TCRdb kept only the in-frame ones, dropping some. This repertoire shows about 8,500 clones, about 80% found once; its top ten account for 3.5% to 5%. This sample was taken from a study of neoadjuvant anti-PD-1 for oral cavity cancer. Time point reported: after neoadjuvant nivolumab, at surgical resection. The specimen was PBMCs, collected after nivolumab (anti-PD-1) treatment. The TCR originated in a person aged 40-85 years with oral cavity squamous cell carcinoma. V usage is TRBV29-1 and J usage is TRBJ2-4, with a tentative D call TRBD1 (5 bases). CDR3 coding DNA: TGCAGCGTTGAATGGGCAGGGATCGGCGCCAAAAACATTCAGTACTTC. Residues: CSVEWAGIGAKNIQYF. Full variable domain (remainder filled in from reference TRBV29-1 and TRBJ2-4): SAVISQKPSRDICQRGTSLTIQCQVDSQVTMMFWYRQQPGQSLTLIATANQGSEATYESGFVIDKFPISRPNLTFSTLTVSNMSPEDSSIYLCSVEWAGIGAKNIQYFGAGTRLSVL.